The present entry profiles one T cell receptor (beta chain) with its context. CDR1 is KGHSY and CDR2 is FQNENV in the germline V gene. The CDR3 is 17 amino acids. Trimming cost V 1 base and J 0 bases, with 13 bases left between them. This record belongs to a study of blood T cell repertoires in COVID-19. Study information: Specimens from acute and convalescent COVID-19 originated in the United States, Italy and Spain.

As processed by the authors: The assay estimated nucleated cells by amplifying reference gene primers. TCRdb's table, derived via immunoSEQ multiplex PCR, lists solely in-frame clones and lacks some. The V and J calls and clone size were taken over from that table, and D and trimming were inferred from the DNA. The data contain more than 250,000 clones, around four fifths of them singletons. Sequences were obtained from peripheral blood. The sequence was obtained from a woman aged 50 to 60 with acute or convalescent COVID-19. This chain links TRBV16 with TRBJ1-3; no firm D call. The CDR3 loop is CASSQFPQALSGNTIYF. The DNA for the CDR3 is TGTGCCAGCAGCCAATTTCCTCAGGCCCTCTCTGGAAACACCATATATTTT.